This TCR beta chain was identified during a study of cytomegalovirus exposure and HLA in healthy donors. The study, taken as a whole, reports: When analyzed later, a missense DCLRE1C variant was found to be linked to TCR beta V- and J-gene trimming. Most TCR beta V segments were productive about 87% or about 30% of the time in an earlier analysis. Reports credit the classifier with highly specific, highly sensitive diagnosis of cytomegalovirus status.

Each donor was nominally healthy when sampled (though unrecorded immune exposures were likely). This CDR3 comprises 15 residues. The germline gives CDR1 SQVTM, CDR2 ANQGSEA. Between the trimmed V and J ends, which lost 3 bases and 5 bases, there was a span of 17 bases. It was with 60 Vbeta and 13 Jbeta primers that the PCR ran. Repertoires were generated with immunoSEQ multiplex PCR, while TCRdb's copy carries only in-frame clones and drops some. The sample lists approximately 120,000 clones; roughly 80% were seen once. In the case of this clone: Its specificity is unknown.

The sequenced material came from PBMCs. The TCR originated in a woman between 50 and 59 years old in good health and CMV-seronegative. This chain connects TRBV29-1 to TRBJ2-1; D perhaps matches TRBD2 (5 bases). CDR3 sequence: CSVDVELALNNEQFF. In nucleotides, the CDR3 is TGCAGCGTTGACGTTGAGCTAGCCCTTAACAATGAGCAGTTCTTC.